These T cell receptor beta chains were read from a single sample in a study of regulatory T cells in long-lasting Graves disease. TCRdb independently ran MiXCR on the multiplex PCR reads; one entry per CDR3 protein. This sample has under 250,000 distinct CDR3 sequences, with roughly 20% found just once. This sample was also put to use in a study of T cells in Graves' hyperthyroidism and ophthalmopathy.

The sample was peripheral blood mononuclear cells (PBMCs), taken at new diagnosis, from a patient treated with antithyroid drugs. Source of these receptors: a woman in her twenties or thirties with Graves disease. Both conserved end residues are part of each CDR3. A D gene is named only where the DNA matches it firmly. Expanded clones are given a class, and other clones once, few, many or no size at all.

TRBJ2-1 TRBD1 NA TRBV9 CASSGPGQGVVQFF TGTGCCAGCAGCGGACCGGGACAGGGGGTGGTACAGTTCTTC
TRBJ1-1 TRBD1 many TRBV12-3/TRBV12-4 CASSQGTGAFF TGTGCCAGCAGTCAGGGGACAGGGGCTTTCTTT
TRBJ1-1 NA many TRBV4-1 CASSQDTAESYMNTEAFF TGCGCCAGCAGCCAAGATACGGCGGAGTCTTATATGAACACTGAAGCTTTCTTT
TRBJ2-5 TRBD2 many TRBV5-1 CASSGSGRRETQYF TGCGCCAGCAGCGGAAGCGGGAGAAGGGAGACCCAGTACTTC
TRBJ2-3 NA few TRBV20-1 CSARDGRTASTDTQYF TGCAGTGCTAGAGATGGGCGGACTGCTAGCACAGATACGCAGTATTTT
TRBJ2-7 TRBD2 many TRBV18 CASSRREGSYEQYF TGTGCCAGCTCGAGGCGGGAGGGGTCCTACGAGCAGTACTTC
TRBJ1-1 NA many TRBV4-1 CASSQGNFVTEAFF TGCGCCAGCAGCCAAGGCAATTTCGTTACTGAAGCTTTCTTT
TRBJ2-3 NA many TRBV28 CASSLVGDAGTDTQYF TGTGCCAGCAGTTTAGTTGGGGATGCGGGCACAGATACGCAGTATTTT
TRBJ2-5 TRBD1 NA TRBV27 CASADRRETQYF TGTGCCAGTGCGGACAGGAGGGAGACCCAGTACTTC
TRBJ2-1 TRBD2 NA TRBV9 CASSRGTSGGSNEQFF TGTGCCAGCAGTCGTGGGACTAGCGGGGGGAGTAATGAGCAGTTCTTC
TRBJ1-2 NA many TRBV15 CATSRSTDRGARGYTF TGTGCCACCAGCAGATCTACGGACCGGGGGGCGCGGGGCTACACCTTC
TRBJ1-5 NA many TRBV30 CAWSVGQRSHQPQHF TGTGCCTGGAGTGTAGGGCAAAGGAGCCATCAGCCCCAGCATTTT
TRBJ2-2 NA NA TRBV9 CASSVTVSSTGELFF TGTGCCAGCAGCGTCACAGTTTCTAGCACCGGGGAGCTGTTTTTT
TRBJ2-7 TRBD1 NA TRBV20-1 CSARRGQGALEQYF TGCAGTGCTAGAAGGGGACAGGGGGCGCTTGAGCAGTACTTC
TRBJ1-1 NA NA TRBV7-9 CASSPGIANTEAFF TGTGCCAGCAGCCCAGGGATCGCGAACACTGAAGCTTTCTTT
TRBJ2-1 NA NA TRBV10-2 CATLPRAYNEQFF TGCGCCACCTTACCGCGGGCTTACAATGAGCAGTTCTTC
TRBJ1-1 TRBD1 many TRBV5-1 CASTPGTGDGTEAFF TGCGCCAGCACGCCCGGCACAGGGGATGGCACTGAAGCTTTCTTT
TRBJ1-6 NA many TRBV28 CASSRGGARQYSYNSPLHF TGTGCCAGCAGTCGCGGGGGGGCGAGGCAGTACTCCTATAATTCACCCCTCCACTTT
TRBJ2-7 TRBD1 many TRBV28 CASGTGLGYEQYF TGTGCCAGCGGGACAGGGTTAGGCTACGAGCAGTACTTC
TRBJ1-3 TRBD1 NA TRBV10-3 CAISEPDRGFSGNTIYF TGTGCCATCAGTGAGCCAGACAGGGGGTTCTCTGGAAACACCATATATTTT
TRBJ1-4 TRBD1 NA TRBV9 CASNEGGQGLYEKLFF TGTGCCAGCAACGAGGGGGGACAGGGCCTTTATGAAAAACTGTTTTTT
TRBJ2-1 TRBD1 many TRBV30 CAWRVTGAYNEQFF TGTGCCTGGAGAGTAACAGGGGCCTACAATGAGCAGTTCTTC
TRBJ1-1 NA many TRBV28 CASSLSGQSNTEAFF TGTGCCAGCAGTTTATCGGGGCAGTCGAACACTGAAGCTTTCTTT
TRBJ1-2 NA many TRBV14 CASSRTDSGYGYTF TGTGCCAGCAGCCGGACGGACAGCGGCTATGGCTACACCTTC
TRBJ1-1 NA NA TRBV20-1 CSASQDSRSNTEAFF TGCAGTGCTAGCCAGGACAGTCGGAGTAACACTGAAGCTTTCTTT
TRBJ2-7 TRBD2 many TRBV9 CASGPSGNYEQYF TGTGCCAGCGGCCCTAGCGGGAACTACGAGCAGTACTTC
TRBJ1-6 TRBD1 many TRBV27 CASSFQGGNSPLHF TGTGCCAGCAGTTTCCAGGGGGGGAATTCACCCCTCCACTTT